This record concerns one T cell receptor (beta chain) sequence. Its antigen is still unknown. No much larger clone exists at a distance of one base, and base qualities are not known. The germline V gene (reference sequence) sets CDR1 to GTSNPN and CDR2 to SVGIG. V drops 3 bases and J drops 5 bases, leaving 10 bases in between. Reading from cysteine to phenylalanine, the CDR3 counts 12 amino acids. CDR3 DNA only is kept here, 36 bases in frame from base 1. The data are from a study of cytomegalovirus exposure and HLA in healthy donors (dated by TCRdb to about 2017). Broadly, across the study: According to an earlier analysis of 450 to 650 of the donors, about 179 million T cells yielded 120 million or so unique TCR beta sequences and about 300 Gb of sequence data. Around 320 gigabases of sequencing data and 70 million to 100 million unique TCR sequences were included in an early release covering about 700 HLA-typed donors. Among the roughly 430 genotyped donors, approximately 76% belonged to the genetic ancestry cluster associated with self-reported Caucasian donors. The aim of the study was to test whether cataloging public T cell receptors could identify signatures of past pathogen exposure. Using immunosequencing, the study profiled T cell repertoires from fewer than 850 subjects and related those repertoires to cytomegalovirus serostatus. In addition to the first cohort of roughly 670 subjects, a separate validation cohort of 130 or so different subjects was used. High-throughput TCR immunosequencing, statistical association of individual TCRs with disease status, and machine learning were combined to predict cytomegalovirus infection status. A later analysis re-analyzed previously published TCR beta repertoires from about 730 donors and added high-resolution HLA genotyping to study TCR occurrence patterns. In the later analysis, no new phenotypic data were used to find candidate immune exposures; instead, reliance was placed on TCR beta sequences and their occurrence across donors. In an earlier analysis of roughly 600 of the donors, high-throughput TCR beta sequencing was used to judge whether each TCR beta V gene segment behaved as functional or pseudogenic. Donor age, sex, ethnicity and CMV serostatus were collected together with the repertoire data. In a later genetic analysis, genome-wide SNP genotypes for about 55% of the roughly 700 donors were used, and that subset was treated as a discovery cohort. Every discovery cohort repertoire had been produced on one sequencing platform. HLA typing included class I and class II loci at four-digit resolution. Typing coverage varied by locus: roughly 629-640 donors for A, B, C, DRB1 and DQB1; about 520 for DQA1; approximately 570 for DPA1; about 450 for DPB1. About 5 DR-DQ haplotypes were handled as single units for association and clustering, since linkage in the cohort was strong. On average, around 230,000 unique TCR beta nucleotide sequences were sequenced per donor among some 420 genotyped donors of the cohort, with 15% to 20% of those sequences being non-productive.

The library was made by the immunoSEQ multiplex PCR assay. For the multiplex PCR, a mixture combining 60 forward primers for TCR Vbeta segments and 13 reverse primers for TCR Jbeta segments was used. Amplification of the CDR3 region of rearranged TCR beta genes was performed with a multiplex PCR assay on genomic DNA. Amplified TCR beta libraries were sequenced as 87-base-pair reads on the Illumina HiSeq System. In the paper's pipeline: In a later analysis, some 80 million unique TCR beta chains were counted across the roughly 610 repertoires, and around 11 million of these chains were shared by at least two donors. To remove PCR and sequencing errors, raw reads were error-corrected and collapsed into unique sequences using a nearest-neighbor algorithm that merged closely related sequences. To assign V, D and J gene segments, CDR3 sequences were aligned to IMGT reference sequences. For a sequence to be retained, at least a six-nucleotide match to both a V gene segment and a J gene segment was required. A rearrangement counted as productive if the CDR3 had no stop codons and remained in frame with V and J, and every other rearrangement counted as non-productive. Following IMGT convention, CDR3 was defined as the stretch from the second conserved V-encoded cysteine to the conserved J-encoded phenylalanine. In an earlier analysis of 587 of the donors, sequences lacking an unambiguous match to a single V gene segment were excluded. In an earlier analysis of some 590 of the donors, V segments were called functional above 56.7% productive rearrangements and were called segregating when the between-donor standard deviation exceeded 5%. A statistical classification framework was developed to diagnose cytomegalovirus status using the catalog of TCR beta chain sequences. A later analysis assigned V and J genes by comparing TCR nucleotide sequences with IMGT/GENE-DB human TR gene sequences. The TCRdist pipeline was used in a later analysis to assign CDR3 sequences and most-parsimonious VDJ recombination scenarios. A later analysis defined each TCR beta chain by its CDR3 amino acid sequence plus V-gene family, and excluded reads lacking a unique V-gene family. As a way to deal with suspected cross-contamination and a sequencing artifact, a later analysis dropped roughly 620 nucleotide sequences that were highly shared and had low generation probability. In a later analysis, a clonal expansion index for each public chain was calculated from normalized within-repertoire ranks of inferred template counts. In a later analysis, generation probabilities were computed using a VDJ recombination model fitted to out-of-frame rearrangements, and the results were checked against IGoR. In a later analysis, TCR-TCR, TCR-HLA and TCR-CMV co-occurrence was scored with hypergeometric tests, and a repertoire-size bias correction was applied to TCR pairs. A later analysis estimated false discovery rates by permuting HLA or CMV assignments 20 times. In a later analysis, co-occurring TCRs were grouped using DBSCAN, and TCRdist sequence similarity was added for clustering within HLA-allele-positive subsets. Co-occurrence clustering excluded repertoires with fewer than 30,000 or more than 120,000 public chains, plus five with anomalous nucleotide sharing. Entries here come from immuneACCESS through TCRdb and include only in-frame sequences with V and J called. Some clones fail to appear in such tables; in the studies checked, an unresolved V gene covers under half of the shortfall, and the cause of the remainder is unknown. The D gene and trimming were derived from the DNA, and the V and J assignments and clone size from that table. The sample profile shows around 200,000 clones; more than 60% of them were found once. The ten largest clones represent 0.22% of the sample.

The study at large found these results: Because counts were too low, about 15 rarely observed V segments, including chromosome 9 orphons, were left out of the earlier analysis of several hundred of the donors. The 87-base-pair reads could not distinguish some IMGT-functional V segments, including TRBV6-2 and TRBV6-3, so those segments were excluded. An earlier analysis of approximately 600 of the donors showed that most TCR beta V segments appeared in productive rearrangements either about 90% or about 30% of the time, which broadly matched IMGT annotations. Immune exposure information for the cohort was limited to CMV serostatus. In a later analysis, around 17,000 TCR beta sequences were associated with specific HLA alleles at a false discovery rate of 0.05. In a later genetic analysis, a missense DCLRE1C variant was associated with V-gene and J-gene trimming of TCR beta chains, and the association was replicated in an independent cohort. Sequencing depth was assumed to be roughly uniform across donors in the presence/absence analyses, though that assumption may not hold. A group of highly shared sequence variants was considered likely to be a technical artifact of the sequencing pipeline. Correlated functional status among segregating V segments might reflect linkage disequilibrium, but an unknown experimental factor could not be ruled out. A further reported finding was that TCR beta sequences accurately predicted the HLA-A and HLA-B alleles for most subjects in the first cohort. A later analysis reported that several top co-occurrence clusters appeared linked to parvovirus B19, influenza, CMV and Epstein-Barr virus. A later analysis found that most CMV-associated TCR beta chains appeared HLA-restricted, with HLA associations seemingly driven largely by CMV exposure. Because HLA typing was missing for some donors at each locus, association tests included only the typed subset. Compared with equally common non-associated chains, HLA-associated TCR beta chains in a later analysis were more clonally expanded and had lower generation probabilities. In vitro tests confirmed that three of the cytomegalovirus-associated TCR beta chains recognize cytomegalovirus antigens. The classifier was reported to diagnose cytomegalovirus status with high specificity and sensitivity in both the original cohort and the validation cohort. Only TCR beta chains were sequenced in this cohort, and the absence of alpha or paired-chain data limited detectable features. The authors suggested that the approach could potentially be extended to other disease states and immunological phenotypes. Across donors, most TCR sequences were observed very rarely, whereas some public TCRs were present in many individuals. According to a later genetic analysis, donors in an Asian-associated ancestry cluster had fewer N-insertions in productive TCRs than the approximately 650-donor mean. Strong co-occurrence of HLA alleles, especially DR and DQ, made assigning TCR associations to individual alleles difficult. The study listed 164 TCR beta chains as associated with cytomegalovirus. According to a later analysis, TCR association rates differed among HLA loci, with DRB1 alleles showing the most associated TCRs and HLA-C alleles showing the fewest.

The cohort comprised 670 or so healthy bone marrow donors. Cohort members were all nominally healthy when sampled, although unrecorded immune exposures were likely present. The donor tested CMV seronegative, placing the donor among the 350 to 400 seronegative members of the cohort. Every donor gave a peripheral blood sample, and the peripheral blood mononuclear cells from that sample were used for TCR beta sequencing. Genomic DNA extraction from the blood cell samples was performed with the Qiagen DNeasy Blood Extraction Kit. The chain is made from TRBV30 and TRBJ1-1, with the D gene uncertain. The TCR sequence derives from a girl aged 2 to 10 in good health and CMV-seronegative. Input material: PBMCs. The bases read TGTGCCTGGAGCCCCGGGAATACTGAAGCTTTCTTT. This gives the protein CAWSPGNTEAFF.